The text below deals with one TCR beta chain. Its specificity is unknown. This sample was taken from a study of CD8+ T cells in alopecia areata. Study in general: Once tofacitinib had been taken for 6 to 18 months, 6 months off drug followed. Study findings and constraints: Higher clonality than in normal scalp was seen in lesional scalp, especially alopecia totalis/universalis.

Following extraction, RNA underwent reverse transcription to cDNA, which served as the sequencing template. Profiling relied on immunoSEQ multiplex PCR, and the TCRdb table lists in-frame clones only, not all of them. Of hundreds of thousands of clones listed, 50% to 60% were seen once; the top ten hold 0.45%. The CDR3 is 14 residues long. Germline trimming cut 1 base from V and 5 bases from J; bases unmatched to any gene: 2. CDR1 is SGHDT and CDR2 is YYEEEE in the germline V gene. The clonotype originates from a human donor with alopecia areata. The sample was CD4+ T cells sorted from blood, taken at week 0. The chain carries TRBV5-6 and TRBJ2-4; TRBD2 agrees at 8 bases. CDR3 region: CASSLRTSQNIQYF. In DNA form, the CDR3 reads TGTGCCAGCAGCTTGCGGACTAGCCAAAACATTCAGTACTTC.